This entry is about one T cell receptor beta chain. Its target is not known. The primer mix had 60 Vbeta and 13 Jbeta primers. Repertoires were generated with immunoSEQ multiplex PCR, while TCRdb's copy carries only in-frame clones and drops some. The data hold roughly 180,000 clones, with around three quarters observed a single time. This record belongs to a study of cytomegalovirus exposure and HLA in healthy donors. Regarding the study as a whole: Several of the most significant clusters were apparently associated with common viral pathogens in a later analysis. A later analysis associated 16,000 or so TCR beta sequences with HLA alleles at a 0.05 false discovery rate. Accurate prediction of HLA-A and HLA-B alleles (for most subjects) was reportedly achieved from TCR beta sequences.

The CDR3 length is 14 residues. The ends were cut back, 5 bases at V and 6 bases at J, with 14 bases in the middle. Germline V CDR1 and CDR2: MRHNA, SNTAGT. The sequencing sample was made of PBMCs. The TCR was taken from a woman younger than 45 in good health and CMV-seropositive. The chain is built from TRBV6-4 and TRBJ2-1; TRBD1 is a possible D gene (6 bases). The CDR3 reads CASSLETGSNEQFF. The CDR3 nucleotides read TGTGCCAGCAGTCTAGAAACAGGGTCCAATGAGCAGTTCTTC.